This paragraph covers one T cell receptor beta chain sequence. Data came from immunoSEQ multiplex PCR; TCRdb stores just in-frame clones and leaves some out. The sample carries roughly 340,000 clones, about 88% recorded once. This sample was included in a study of blood T cell repertoires in COVID-19. Patients at the Seattle site were enrolled during active infection and followed longitudinally. CDR3 length equals 13 residues. V was clipped by 2 bases and J by 5 bases, with 12 bases between them. Germline loops: CDR1 GTSNPN, CDR2 SVGIG (reference sequence). Sequences were obtained from peripheral blood. The chain combines TRBV30 with TRBJ1-2; tentatively, D is TRBD1 (5 bases). The receptor was isolated from a woman in her seventies with COVID-19, enrolled during active disease. This chain's CDR3 is CAWSRGGRYGYTF. The CDR3 region has the DNA TGTGCCTGGAGTCGCGGGGGTCGTTATGGCTACACCTTC.